Below, 24 T cell receptor beta chains from the same sample are listed, as sequenced in a study of Ad26.COV2.S vaccination and SARS-CoV-2 variants. TCRdb's copy holds only in-frame clones and misses some; the assay was immunoSEQ multiplex PCR. The sample has approximately 340,000 clones, about 90% seen once; the top ten hold roughly 3.9%. Sample: peripheral blood, taken after recovery from COVID-19. These TCRs come from a human donor who had recovered from COVID-19.

V is TRBV10-3 and J is TRBJ1-2; TRBD1 matches 8 bases. Unmatched junction bases numbered 10, after V lost 8 bases and J lost 2 bases. Germline V gene data show CDR1 as ENHRY and CDR2 as SYGVKD. The CDR3 has 15 residues. The CDR3 sequence: CAIAAGGSNNYGYTF. The CDR3 DNA reads as TGTGCCATCGCGGCAGGGGGCTCAAACAACTATGGCTACACCTTC.

V and J are TRBV4-1 and TRBJ2-4; TRBD1 agrees at 10 bases. Germline lookup yields CDR1 MGHRA and CDR2 YSYEKL. V trimming: 1 base; J trimming: 5 bases; junction bases outside the gene matches: 23. CDR3 size: 22 residues. The CDR3 here is CASSQGSTPGTGVPRGENIQYF. CDR3 in DNA: TGCGCCAGCAGCCAAGGTAGTACACCCGGGACAGGGGTCCCCCGTGGAGAAAACATTCAGTACTTC.

The chain uses TRBV5-1 and TRBJ1-5; maybe TRBD1 (6 bases). From germline, CDR1 is SGHRS and CDR2 YFSETQ. CDR3 length: 18 residues. V lost 0 bases and J lost 2, with 18 bases in between. CDR3: CASSLVRSGARGNQPQHF. The CDR3 DNA follows: TGCGCCAGCAGCTTGGTAAGGTCGGGGGCCAGGGGCAATCAGCCCCAGCATTTT.

The chain employs TRBV7-3 and TRBJ2-1; 12 nucleotides match TRBD2. This CDR3 has 16 residues. V lost 5 bases, J lost 7 bases, and 9 bases stayed unmatched. In germline, CDR1 is SGHTA, CDR2 FQGTGA. The CDR3 loop is CASSLPRLAGVNEQFF. Here the CDR3 DNA reads TGTGCCAGCAGCCTTCCCCGACTAGCGGGGGTGAATGAGCAGTTCTTC.

This clone appeared once. This chain links TRBV7-9 with TRBJ1-2; maybe TRBD1 (5 bases). V lost 4 bases and J 4 bases, leaving 19 bases between the germline ends. Germline CDR1 and CDR2: SEHNR and FQNEAQ (reference sequence). The CDR3 has 16 amino acids. The CDR3 region has the DNA TGTGCCAGCAGCTCGAGGGAATGGGGAAGGGGCTATGGCTACACCTTC. Translation gives CASSSREWGRGYGYTF.

The chain has TRBV5-1 and TRBJ2-6, with 10 bases lining up with TRBD1. V shed 4 bases, J shed 4 bases, and the junction held 5 bases outside the gene matches. This CDR3 has 16 amino acids. Germline CDR1 and CDR2: SGHRS and YFSETQ. The CDR3: CASSGGQGSGANVLTF. CDR3 nucleotides: TGCGCCAGCAGCGGGGGACAGGGGTCCGGGGCCAACGTCCTGACTTTC. The full variable domain, in which reference TRBV5-1 and TRBJ2-6 provide the parts outside the CDR3, is KAGVTQTPRYLIKTRGQQVTLSCSPISGHRSVSWYQQTPGQGLQFLFEYFSETQRNKGNFPGRFSGRQFSNSRSEMNVSTLELGDSALYLCASSGGQGSGANVLTFGAGSRLTVL.

The genes are TRBV11-2 and TRBJ1-3, with D unclear. There are 13 residues in the CDR3. V was pared by 5 bases and J by 0 bases, with 5 bases between. Germline loops: CDR1 SGHAT, CDR2 FQNNGV. CDR3 amino acids: CASSGYSGNTIYF. In nucleotides, the CDR3 is TGTGCCAGCAGCGGATACTCTGGAAACACCATATATTTT.

This clone was detected only once. V is TRBV9 and J is TRBJ2-3, with 9 bases fitting TRBD1. The CDR3 runs to 16 residues. CDR1 SGDLS and CDR2 YYNGEE come from the germline V gene. After removal of 2 bases from V and 6 bases from J, the junction contained 10 bases not matched to a gene. The CDR3, as DNA: TGTGCCAGCAGCGTTGGAGGGACAGGGCAGGCGGATACGCAGTATTTT. Translated, it gives CASSVGGTGQADTQYF.

The CDR3 reads CASSSSHTGYTF. CDR3 sequence (DNA): TGTGCCAGCAGCTCATCCCACACCGGCTACACCTTC. V is TRBV12-3 or TRBV12-4 and J is TRBJ1-2, with D unresolved. CDR3 length equals 12 residues. Trimming stripped 6 bases from V and 8 bases from J, with 13 bases between.

The genes are TRBV3-1 (or the pseudogene TRBV3-2) and TRBJ1-2, with a weak D call TRBD1 (6 bases). Trimming removed 4 bases at V and 2 bases at J, with 14 bases between. The CDR3 runs to 15 residues. Germline loops: CDR1 LGHDT, CDR2 YNNKEL (reference sequence). Here the CDR3 reads CASSPRSDRNYGYTF. The DNA for the CDR3 is TGTGCCAGCAGCCCCCGATCCGACAGGAACTATGGCTACACCTTC.

This clone showed up just once. The V call is TRBV5-1, the J call TRBJ2-1, with 13 bases identical to TRBD2. Germline CDR1 is SGHRS and CDR2 is YFSETQ. CDR3 length: 17 amino acids. J was trimmed by 12 bases and V by 4 bases; bases with no gene match: 16. The DNA for the CDR3 is TGCGCCAGCAGCCCTATAGGGACTAGCGGGGCCAATGAAGGGCAGTTCTTC. It translates to CASSPIGTSGANEGQFF.

The chain carries TRBV18 and TRBJ1-5; maybe TRBD1 (6 bases). Germline V lookup: CDR1 KGHSH, CDR2 LQKENI. This CDR3 is built from 17 residues. V was clipped by 0 bases and J by 2 bases, with 14 bases between them. Here the CDR3 reads CASSPPNKGGGNQPQHF. In nucleotides, the CDR3 is TGTGCCAGCTCACCACCCAATAAGGGGGGTGGCAATCAGCCCCAGCATTTT.

This chain connects TRBV11-2 to TRBJ2-1; 8 nucleotides line up with TRBD2. The CDR3 totals 16 residues. Trimming at V came to 1 base and at J to 5 bases, leaving 7 bases not matched to a gene. Looked up from germline, CDR1 is SGHAT and CDR2 is FQNNGV. CDR3 sequence: CASSLAGGGPHNEQFF. For the CDR3, the DNA is TGTGCCAGCAGCTTAGCTGGCGGGGGGCCGCACAATGAGCAGTTCTTC. Together with reference TRBV11-2 and TRBJ2-1, the CDR3 gives the full variable domain: EAGVAQSPRYKIIEKRQSVAFWCNPISGHATLYWYQQILGQGPKLLIQFQNNGVVDDSQLPKDRFSAERLKGVDSTLKIQPAKLEDSAVYLCASSLAGGGPHNEQFFGPGTRLTVL.

The chain recombines TRBV5-6 with TRBJ2-6; 7 positions match TRBD2. V gave up 5 bases and J gave up 0 bases; unmatched junction bases: 8. CDR3 length equals 17 residues. Germline V lookup: CDR1 SGHDT, CDR2 YYEEEE. CDR3 residues: CASSLTGGISGANVLTF. The CDR3 nucleotides read TGTGCCAGCAGTCTAACGGGGGGAATCTCTGGGGCCAACGTCCTGACTTTC.

This clone was detected once. This chain uses TRBV29-1 with TRBJ2-2; TRBD1 matches at 8 bases. Trimming at V came to 6 bases and at J to 0 bases, leaving 6 bases not matched to a gene. Germline CDR1 and CDR2: SQVTM and ANQGSEA. This CDR3 has 15 amino acids. The CDR3 loop is CSVKEQGANTGELFF. For the CDR3, the DNA is TGCAGCGTCAAGGAACAGGGGGCGAACACCGGGGAGCTGTTTTTT.

The V gene is TRBV5-1, the J gene TRBJ2-1; 12 bases are a match to TRBD2. This CDR3 region has 14 residues. Germline V gives CDR1 SGHRS, CDR2 YFSETQ. Trimming cost V 0 bases and J 13 bases; bases outside gene matches: 5. The CDR3 sequence is CASSLGTSGDRQFF. CDR3 nucleotide sequence: TGCGCCAGCAGCTTGGGGACTAGCGGGGATCGTCAGTTCTTC.

The V and J genes are TRBV9 and TRBJ2-1, with D maybe TRBD2 (7 bases). V was pared by 4 bases and J by 4 bases, with 18 bases between. Germline assignment: CDR1 SGDLS and CDR2 YYNGEE. The CDR3 covers 16 residues. The CDR3 is CASSLSGAGVYNEQFF. Written as DNA, the CDR3 is TGTGCCAGCAGCCTCTCGGGGGCGGGGGTTTACAATGAGCAGTTCTTC.

This sequence joins TRBV3-1 (or the pseudogene TRBV3-2) and TRBJ2-7; D remains unclear. Trimming removed 2 bases from V and 3 bases from J, with 2 bases in between. There are 11 residues in the CDR3. Germline CDR1 is LGHDT and CDR2 is YNNKEL (reference sequence). The chain's CDR3 is CASSQIYEQYF. CDR3 DNA sequence: TGTGCCAGCAGCCAAATCTACGAGCAGTACTTC.

CDR3 coding DNA: TGCAGCGTTGATGTGGCAGGGAACTTGAACACTGAAGCTTTCTTT. It yields the protein CSVDVAGNLNTEAFF. J is TRBJ1-1 and V is TRBV29-1; tentatively, D is TRBD1 (5 bases). Germline-derived CDR1 and CDR2 are SQVTM and ANQGSEA. The CDR3 sequence is 15 residues long. V was shortened by 3 bases and J by 0 bases, with 14 bases between the two germline ends.

The rearrangement joins TRBV7-2 to TRBJ1-2, with 11 bases lining up with TRBD1. V gave up 1 base and J gave up 7 bases; unmatched junction bases: 14. The CDR3 is 18 amino acids. Germline V gene data show CDR1 as SGHTA and CDR2 as FQGNSA. The CDR3 bases are TGTGCCAGCAGCTTAGGGGGGACAGGGGGAGAGGTGGCGTCTGGCTACACCTTC. Amino acids: CASSLGGTGGEVASGYTF.

This rearrangement joins TRBV19 to TRBJ1-3; D remains unclear. Germline values: CDR1 LNHDA, CDR2 SQIVND (reference sequence). Trimming shortened V by 5 bases and J by 0 bases, and 14 bases separated the two germline ends. This CDR3 comprises 16 residues. The DNA of the CDR3 is TGTGCCAGTAGTCTCCGGGCCCGGAGCTCTGGAAACACCATATATTTT. This sequence encodes CASSLRARSSGNTIYF.

In DNA, the CDR3 is TGCGCCAGGAACCGAAGGGGGACAGGGGGTATTCAGCCCCAGCATTTT. This gives the protein CARNRRGTGGIQPQHF. This sequence joins TRBV5-1 and TRBJ1-5, with 11 bases fitting TRBD1. The ends lost 8 bases at V and 6 bases at J; junction bases unmatched: 13. The length of the CDR3 is 16 residues. From germline, CDR1 is SGHRS and CDR2 YFSETQ.

J is TRBJ2-2 and V is TRBV5-1; possibly TRBD1 for D (6 bases). The CDR3 runs 14 residues. Per the germline V gene, CDR1 is SGHRS and CDR2 is YFSETQ. The V end lost 1 base, the J end lost 8 bases, and 12 bases lay between the germline ends. This CDR3 reads CASSLTGFAGELFF. CDR3 DNA sequence: TGCGCCAGCAGCTTGACAGGGTTTGCTGGGGAGCTGTTTTTT.

Only one count was recorded for this clone. This sequence joins TRBV2 and TRBJ1-6; D may be TRBD1 (5 bases). CDR1 and CDR2 (germline): SNHLY, FYNNEI. V lost 3 bases and J 0 bases, leaving 15 bases between the germline ends. The CDR3 extends over 18 amino acids. CDR3 region: CASSDDRRGSSYNSPLHF. Written as DNA, the CDR3 is TGTGCCAGCAGTGATGATAGGAGGGGCAGCTCCTATAATTCACCCCTCCACTTT.